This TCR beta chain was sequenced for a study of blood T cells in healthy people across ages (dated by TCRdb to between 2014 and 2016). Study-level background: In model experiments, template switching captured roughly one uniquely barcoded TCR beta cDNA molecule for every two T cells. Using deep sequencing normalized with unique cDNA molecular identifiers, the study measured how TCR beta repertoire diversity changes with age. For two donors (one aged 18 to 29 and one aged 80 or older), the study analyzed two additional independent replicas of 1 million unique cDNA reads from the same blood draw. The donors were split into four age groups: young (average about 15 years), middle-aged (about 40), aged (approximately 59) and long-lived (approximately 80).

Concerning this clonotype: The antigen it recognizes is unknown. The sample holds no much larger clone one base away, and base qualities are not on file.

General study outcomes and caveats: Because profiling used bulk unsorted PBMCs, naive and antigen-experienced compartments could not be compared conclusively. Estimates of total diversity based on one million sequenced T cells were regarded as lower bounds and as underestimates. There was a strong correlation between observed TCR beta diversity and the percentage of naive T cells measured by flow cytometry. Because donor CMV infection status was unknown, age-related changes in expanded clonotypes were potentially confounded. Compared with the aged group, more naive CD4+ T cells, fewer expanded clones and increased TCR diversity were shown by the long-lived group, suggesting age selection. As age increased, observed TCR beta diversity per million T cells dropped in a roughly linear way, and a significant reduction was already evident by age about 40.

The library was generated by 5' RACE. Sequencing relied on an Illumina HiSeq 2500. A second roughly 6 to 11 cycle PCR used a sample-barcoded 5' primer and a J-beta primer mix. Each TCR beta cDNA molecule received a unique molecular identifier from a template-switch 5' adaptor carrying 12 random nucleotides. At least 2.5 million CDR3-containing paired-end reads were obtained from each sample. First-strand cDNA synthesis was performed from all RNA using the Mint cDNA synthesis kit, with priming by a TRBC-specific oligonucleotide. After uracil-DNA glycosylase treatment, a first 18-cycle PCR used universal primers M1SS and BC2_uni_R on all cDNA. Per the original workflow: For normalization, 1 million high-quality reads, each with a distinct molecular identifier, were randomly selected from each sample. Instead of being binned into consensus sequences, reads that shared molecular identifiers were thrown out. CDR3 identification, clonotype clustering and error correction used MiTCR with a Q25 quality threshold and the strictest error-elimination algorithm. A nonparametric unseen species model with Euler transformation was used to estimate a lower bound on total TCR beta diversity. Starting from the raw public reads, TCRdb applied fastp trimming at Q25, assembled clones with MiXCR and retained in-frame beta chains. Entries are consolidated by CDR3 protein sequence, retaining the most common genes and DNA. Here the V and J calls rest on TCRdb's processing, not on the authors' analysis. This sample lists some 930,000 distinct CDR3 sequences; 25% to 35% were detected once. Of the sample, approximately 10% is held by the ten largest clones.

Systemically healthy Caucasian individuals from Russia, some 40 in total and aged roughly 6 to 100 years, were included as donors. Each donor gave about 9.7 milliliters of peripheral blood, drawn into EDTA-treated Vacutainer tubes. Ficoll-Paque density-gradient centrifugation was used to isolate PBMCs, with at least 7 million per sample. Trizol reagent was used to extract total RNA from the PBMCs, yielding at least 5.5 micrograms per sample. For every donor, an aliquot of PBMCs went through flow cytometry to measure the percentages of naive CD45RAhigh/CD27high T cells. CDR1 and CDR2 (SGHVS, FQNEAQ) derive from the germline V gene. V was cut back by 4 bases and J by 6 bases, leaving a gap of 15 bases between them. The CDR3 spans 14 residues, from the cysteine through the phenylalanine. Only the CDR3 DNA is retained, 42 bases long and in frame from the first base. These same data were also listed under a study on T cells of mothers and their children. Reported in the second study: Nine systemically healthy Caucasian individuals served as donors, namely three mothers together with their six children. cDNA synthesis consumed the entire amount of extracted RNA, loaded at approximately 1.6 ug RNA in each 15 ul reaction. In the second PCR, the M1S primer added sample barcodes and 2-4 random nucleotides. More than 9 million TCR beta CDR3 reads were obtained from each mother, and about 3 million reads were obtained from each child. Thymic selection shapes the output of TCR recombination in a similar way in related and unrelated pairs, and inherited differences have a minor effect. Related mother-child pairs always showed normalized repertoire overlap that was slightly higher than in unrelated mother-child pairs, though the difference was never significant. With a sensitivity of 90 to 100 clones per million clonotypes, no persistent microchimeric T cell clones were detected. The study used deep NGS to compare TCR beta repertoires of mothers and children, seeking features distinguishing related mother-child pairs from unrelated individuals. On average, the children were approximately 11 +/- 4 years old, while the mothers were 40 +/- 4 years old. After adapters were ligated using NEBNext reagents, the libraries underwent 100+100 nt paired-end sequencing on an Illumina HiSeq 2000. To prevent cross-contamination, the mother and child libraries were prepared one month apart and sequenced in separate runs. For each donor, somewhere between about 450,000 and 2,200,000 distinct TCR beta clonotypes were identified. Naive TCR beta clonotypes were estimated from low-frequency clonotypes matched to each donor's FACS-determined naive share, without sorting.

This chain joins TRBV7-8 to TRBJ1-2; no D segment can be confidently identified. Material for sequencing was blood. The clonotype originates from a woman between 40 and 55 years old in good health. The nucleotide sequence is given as TGTGCCAGCAGCTCCGAGTCGAATGGGCATGGCTACACCTTC. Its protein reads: CASSSESNGHGYTF.